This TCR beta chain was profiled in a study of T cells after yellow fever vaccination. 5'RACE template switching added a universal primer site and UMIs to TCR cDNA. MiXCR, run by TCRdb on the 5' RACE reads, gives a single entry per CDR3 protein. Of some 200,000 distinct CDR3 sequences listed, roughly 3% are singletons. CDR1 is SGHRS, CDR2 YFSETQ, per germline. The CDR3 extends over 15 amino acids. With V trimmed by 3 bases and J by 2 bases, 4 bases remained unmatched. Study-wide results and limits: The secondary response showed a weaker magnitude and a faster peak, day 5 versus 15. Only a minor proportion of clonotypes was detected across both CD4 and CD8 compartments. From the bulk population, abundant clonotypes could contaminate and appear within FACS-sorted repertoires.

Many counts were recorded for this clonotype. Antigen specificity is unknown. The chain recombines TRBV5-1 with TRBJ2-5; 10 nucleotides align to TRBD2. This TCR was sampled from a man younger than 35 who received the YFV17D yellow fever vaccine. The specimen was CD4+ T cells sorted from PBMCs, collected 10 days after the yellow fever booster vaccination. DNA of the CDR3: TGCGCCAGCAGCTGGAATAGCGGGGGGCAAGAGACCCAGTACTTC. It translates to CASSWNSGGQETQYF.